These 11 T cell receptor beta chains share one sample of origin, sequenced in a study of blood T cell repertoires in COVID-19. Sequenced by immunoSEQ multiplex PCR; TCRdb stores in-frame clones only, minus some. Of about 81,000 clones listed, roughly 89% are singletons. The sample taken for sequencing was peripheral blood. The source is a woman of 80 years or more with active COVID-19.

The chain has TRBV14 and TRBJ2-1; the match to TRBD2 covers 9 bases. This CDR3 comprises 14 residues. Trimming cost V 4 bases and J 8 bases; bases outside gene matches: 6. Germline V gives CDR1 SGHDN, CDR2 FVKESK. CDR3 sequence: CASSLLAGVYEQFF. In DNA, the CDR3 is TGTGCCAGCAGCCTATTAGCGGGAGTGTATGAGCAGTTCTTC. Full variable domain (remainder filled in from reference TRBV14 and TRBJ2-1): EAGVTQFPSHSVIEKGQTVTLRCDPISGHDNLYWYRRVMGKEIKFLLHFVKESKQDESGMPNNRFLAERTGGTYSTLKVQPAELEDSGVYFCASSLLAGVYEQFFGPGTRLTVL.

The V call is TRBV10-3, the J call TRBJ2-1; 12 positions match TRBD2. Germline assignment: CDR1 ENHRY and CDR2 SYGVKD. The CDR3 has 18 amino acids. V lost 5 bases, J lost 4 bases, and 12 bases stayed unmatched. The CDR3 spells CAISSLAGGLSNYNEQFF. The CDR3, as DNA: TGTGCCATCAGTTCGCTAGCGGGAGGGCTTAGCAATTACAATGAGCAGTTCTTC.

The chain combines TRBV5-5 with TRBJ2-1; D may be TRBD2 (6 bases). The V gene lost 2 bases and the J gene lost 14 bases, with 14 bases spanning the gap. Germline-derived CDR1 and CDR2 are SGHKS and YYEKEE (reference sequence). This CDR3 is 12 amino acids long. The CDR3 loop is CASSFSREREFF. The CDR3 DNA follows: TGTGCCAGCAGCTTCTCCCGGGAGCGGGAGTTCTTC. Variable domain in full (rest from reference TRBV5-5 and TRBJ2-1): DAGVTQSPTHLIKTRGQQVTLRCSPISGHKSVSWYQQVLGQGPQFIFQYYEKEERGRGNFPDRFSARQFPNYSSELNVNALLLGDSALYLCASSFSREREFFGPGTRLTVL.

This rearrangement joins TRBV21-1 to TRBJ2-2; the table's D call, TRBD2, was not checked against the DNA. TRBV21-1 is assigned pseudogene status. The CDR3 has 21 amino acids. The CDR3 loop is CASSKDVGLAGEDSNTGELFF. The CDR3 DNA is TGTGCCAGCAGCAAGGACGTGGGACTAGCGGGAGAGGACTCGAACACCGGGGAGCTGTTTTTT.

With regard to this clone: Distinct nucleotide sequences in the sample also encode this CDR3. This CDR3 reads CASSRDRGNTEAFF. Here the CDR3 DNA reads TGTGCCAGCTCCCGGGACAGGGGGAACACTGAAGCTTTCTTT. The J gene is TRBJ1-1, the V gene TRBV18, with 10 bases matching TRBD1. Trimming at V came to 6 bases and at J to 1 base, leaving 2 bases not matched to a gene. The CDR3 is 14 residues long. CDR1 KGHSH and CDR2 LQKENI come from the germline V gene.

The chain employs TRBV11-1 and TRBJ2-2; 11 nucleotides line up with TRBD1. CDR1 is SGHAT, CDR2 FQDESV, per germline (reference sequence). V shed 5 bases and J 6 bases; nucleotides not matched to a gene: 5. This CDR3 comprises 15 residues. The CDR3 region has the DNA TGTGCCAGCAGCACCCGGGACAGGGGGTCCGGGGAGCTGTTTTTT. Amino acid sequence: CASSTRDRGSGELFF.

The chain carries TRBV28 and TRBJ2-3; 9 positions agree with TRBD2. The CDR3 is 16 residues long. The trim removed 5 bases at V and 5 bases at J, leaving 11 bases unmatched. Germline CDR1 and CDR2: MDHEN and SYDVKM. The CDR3 DNA is TGTGCCAGCAGTCTCCTGGGGCGGGAGGGAAAAGATACGCAGTATTTT. Protein product: CASSLLGREGKDTQYF.

V is TRBV4-1 and J is TRBJ2-3; D remains unclear. CDR3 length: 16 amino acids. V was cut by 0 bases and J by 8 bases, with 18 bases left in between. Looked up from germline, CDR1 is MGHRA and CDR2 is YSYEKL. DNA for the CDR3: TGCGCCAGCAGCCAAGACGAGTACTCAACTCTTTCTACGCAGTATTTT. Translation gives CASSQDEYSTLSTQYF.

The chain recombines TRBV28 with TRBJ2-1; a weak D match, TRBD2 (5 bases). V lost 5 bases, J lost 8 bases, and 16 bases lay in between. The CDR3 contains 14 residues. The germline gives CDR1 MDHEN, CDR2 SYDVKM. CDR3 amino acids: CASSPPRKGDEQFF. The CDR3 DNA follows: TGTGCCAGCAGTCCACCTAGGAAGGGAGATGAGCAGTTCTTC.

V and J are TRBV11-2 and TRBJ2-5, with TRBD2 matching 12 bases. The V gene end was trimmed by 4 bases and the J gene end by 5 bases; junction bases not matched to a gene: 17. Germline V gene sequence: CDR1 SGHAT, CDR2 FQNNGV. The CDR3 is 19 residues long. Here the CDR3 reads CASSSRSWTSGIFPETQYF. The CDR3 nucleotides are TGTGCCAGCAGCTCGAGATCCTGGACTAGCGGGATATTCCCGGAGACCCAGTACTTC.

The chain employs TRBV19 and TRBJ2-2, with D hard to call. The V gene lost 5 bases and the J gene lost 4 bases, with 5 bases spanning the gap. The V gene's germline CDR1 is LNHDA and CDR2 SQIVND (reference sequence). This CDR3 contains 12 residues. The CDR3 DNA sequence: TGTGCCAGTAGTCAGATCACCGGGGAGCTGTTTTTT. Its protein is CASSQITGELFF.